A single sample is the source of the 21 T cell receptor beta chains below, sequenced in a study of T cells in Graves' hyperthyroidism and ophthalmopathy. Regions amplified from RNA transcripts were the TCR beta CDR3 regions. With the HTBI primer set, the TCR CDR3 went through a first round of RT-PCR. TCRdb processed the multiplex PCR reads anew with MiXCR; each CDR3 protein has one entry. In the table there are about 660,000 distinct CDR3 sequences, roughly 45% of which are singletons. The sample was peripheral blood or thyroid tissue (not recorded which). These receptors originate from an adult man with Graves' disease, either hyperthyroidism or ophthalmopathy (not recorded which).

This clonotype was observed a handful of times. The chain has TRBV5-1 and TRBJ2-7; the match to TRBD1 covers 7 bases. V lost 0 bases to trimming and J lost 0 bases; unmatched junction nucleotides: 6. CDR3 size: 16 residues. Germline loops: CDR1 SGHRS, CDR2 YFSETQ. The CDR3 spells CASSLAWPGGSYEQYF. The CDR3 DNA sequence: TGCGCCAGCAGCTTGGCCTGGCCAGGGGGCTCCTACGAGCAGTACTTC.

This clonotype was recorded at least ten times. CDR3 DNA sequence: TGCAGCGTTGGGGTGGGGGAGACCCAGTACTTC. Its translation: CSVGVGETQYF. This chain uses TRBV29-1 with TRBJ2-5; no clear D. Germline V CDR1 and CDR2: SQVTM, ANQGSEA. With 4 bases removed from V and 5 bases from J, the gap between germline ends came to 8 bases. The CDR3 runs to 11 residues. Supplemented by reference TRBV29-1 and TRBJ2-5, the full variable domain reads SAVISQKPSRDICQRGTSLTIQCQVDSQVTMMFWYRQQPGQSLTLIATANQGSEATYESGFVIDKFPISRPNLTFSTLTVSNMSPEDSSIYLCSVGVGETQYFGPGTRLLVL.

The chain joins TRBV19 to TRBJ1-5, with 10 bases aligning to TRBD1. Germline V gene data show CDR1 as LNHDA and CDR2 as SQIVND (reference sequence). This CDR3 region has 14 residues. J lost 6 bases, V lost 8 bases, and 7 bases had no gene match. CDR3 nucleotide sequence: TGTGCCAGTGGTCCGGGACAGGGGTTTCAGCCCCAGCATTTT. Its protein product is CASGPGQGFQPQHF.

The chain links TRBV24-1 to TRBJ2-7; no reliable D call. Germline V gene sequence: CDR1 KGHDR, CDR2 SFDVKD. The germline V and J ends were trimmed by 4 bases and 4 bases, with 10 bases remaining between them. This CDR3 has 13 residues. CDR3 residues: CATSETGSYEQYF. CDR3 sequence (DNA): TGTGCCACCAGTGAGACGGGCAGTTACGAGCAGTACTTC.

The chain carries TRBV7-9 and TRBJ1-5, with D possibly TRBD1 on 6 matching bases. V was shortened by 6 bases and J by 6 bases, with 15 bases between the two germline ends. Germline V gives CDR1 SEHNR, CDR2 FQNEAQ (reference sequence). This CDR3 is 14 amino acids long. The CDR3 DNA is TGTGCCAGCAGTTTTCCCAGGGGAGTTCAGCCCCAGCATTTT. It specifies CASSFPRGVQPQHF. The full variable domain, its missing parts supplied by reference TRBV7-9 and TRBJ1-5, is DTGVSQNPRHKITKRGQNVTFRCDPISEHNRLYWYRQTLGQGPEFLTYFQNEAQLEKSRLLSDRFSAERPKGSFSTLEIQRTEQGDSAMYLCASSFPRGVQPQHFGDGTRLSIL.

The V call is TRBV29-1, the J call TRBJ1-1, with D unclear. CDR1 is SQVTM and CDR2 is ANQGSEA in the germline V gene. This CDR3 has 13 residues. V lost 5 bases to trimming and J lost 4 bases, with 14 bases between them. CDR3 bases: TGCAGCGTTATGCGGGAAGGGATCACTGAAGCTTTCTTT. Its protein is CSVMREGITEAFF.

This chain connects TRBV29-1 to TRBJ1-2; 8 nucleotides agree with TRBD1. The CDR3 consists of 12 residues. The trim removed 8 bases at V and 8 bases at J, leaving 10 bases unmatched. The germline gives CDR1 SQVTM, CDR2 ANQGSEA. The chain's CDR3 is CSISGQGQGYTF. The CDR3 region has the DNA TGCAGCATCTCCGGACAGGGTCAGGGCTACACCTTC.

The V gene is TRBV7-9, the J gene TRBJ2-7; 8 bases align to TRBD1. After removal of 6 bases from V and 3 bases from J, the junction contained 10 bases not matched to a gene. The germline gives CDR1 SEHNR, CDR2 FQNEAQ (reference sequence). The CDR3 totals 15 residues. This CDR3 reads CASSASGTGYYEQYF. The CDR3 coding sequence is TGTGCCAGCAGTGCCTCCGGGACAGGATACTACGAGCAGTACTTC.

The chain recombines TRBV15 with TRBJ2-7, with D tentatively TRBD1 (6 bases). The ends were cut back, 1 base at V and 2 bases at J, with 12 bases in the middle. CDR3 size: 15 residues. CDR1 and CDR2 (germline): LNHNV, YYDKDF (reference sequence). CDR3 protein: CATSRAQGPAYEQYF. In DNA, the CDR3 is TGTGCCACCAGCAGAGCTCAGGGGCCCGCCTACGAGCAGTACTTC.

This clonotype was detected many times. The CDR3 region is CSAADRGINYGYTF. The CDR3 nucleotides are TGCAGTGCGGCCGACAGGGGAATTAACTATGGCTACACCTTC. This chain connects TRBV20-1 to TRBJ1-2; TRBD1 matches 8 bases. Unmatched junction bases numbered 7, after V lost 6 bases and J lost 1 base. The germline gives CDR1 DFQATT, CDR2 SNEGSKA (reference sequence). CDR3 size: 14 residues.

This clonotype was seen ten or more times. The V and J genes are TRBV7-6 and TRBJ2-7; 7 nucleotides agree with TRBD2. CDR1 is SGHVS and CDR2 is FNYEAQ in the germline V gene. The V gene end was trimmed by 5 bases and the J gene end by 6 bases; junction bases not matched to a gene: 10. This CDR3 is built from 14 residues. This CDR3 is CASSPPGGGAEQYF. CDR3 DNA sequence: TGTGCCAGCAGCCCCCCGGGGGGAGGGGCCGAGCAGTACTTC.

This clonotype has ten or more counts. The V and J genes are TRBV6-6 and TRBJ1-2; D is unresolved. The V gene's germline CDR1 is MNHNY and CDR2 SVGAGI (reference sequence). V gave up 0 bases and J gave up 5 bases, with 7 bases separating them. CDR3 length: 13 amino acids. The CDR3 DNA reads TGTGCCAGCAGTTACTCGACGGAATATGGCTACACCTTC. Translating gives CASSYSTEYGYTF.

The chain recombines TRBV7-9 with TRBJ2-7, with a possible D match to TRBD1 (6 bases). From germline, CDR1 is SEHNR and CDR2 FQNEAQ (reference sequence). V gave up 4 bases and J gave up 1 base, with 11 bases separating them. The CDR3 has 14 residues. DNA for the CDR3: TGTGCCAGCAGCTACCGGACAGATTCCTACGAGCAGTACTTC. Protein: CASSYRTDSYEQYF. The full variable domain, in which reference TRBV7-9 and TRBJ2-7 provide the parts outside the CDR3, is DTGVSQNPRHKITKRGQNVTFRCDPISEHNRLYWYRQTLGQGPEFLTYFQNEAQLEKSRLLSDRFSAERPKGSFSTLEIQRTEQGDSAMYLCASSYRTDSYEQYFGPGTRLTVT.

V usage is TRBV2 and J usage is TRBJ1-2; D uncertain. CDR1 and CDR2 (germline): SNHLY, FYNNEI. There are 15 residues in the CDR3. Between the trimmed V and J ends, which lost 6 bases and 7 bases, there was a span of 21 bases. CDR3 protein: CASSETGGRGGGYTF. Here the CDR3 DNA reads TGTGCCAGCAGCGAGACGGGTGGCCGGGGTGGTGGCTACACCTTC.

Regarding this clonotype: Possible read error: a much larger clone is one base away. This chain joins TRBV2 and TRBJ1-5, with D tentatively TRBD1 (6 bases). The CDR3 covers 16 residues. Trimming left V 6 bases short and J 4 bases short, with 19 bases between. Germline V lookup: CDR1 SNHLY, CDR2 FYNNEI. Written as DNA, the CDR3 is TGTGCCAGCAGAGCGGGGGGCAGGCCGATGAATCAGCCCCAGCATTTT. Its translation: CASRAGGRPMNQPQHF.

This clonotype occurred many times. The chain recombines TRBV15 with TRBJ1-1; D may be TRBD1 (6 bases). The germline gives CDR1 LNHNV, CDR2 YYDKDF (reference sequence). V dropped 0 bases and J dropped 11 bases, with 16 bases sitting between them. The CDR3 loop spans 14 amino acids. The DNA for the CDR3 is TGTGCCACCAGCAGAGATCTGGGGGGGGGCATTGCTTTCTTT. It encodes CATSRDLGGGIAFF. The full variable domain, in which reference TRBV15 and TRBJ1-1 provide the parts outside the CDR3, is DAMVIQNPRYQVTQFGKPVTLSCSQTLNHNVMYWYQQKSSQAPKLLFHYYDKDFNNEADTPDNFQSRRPNTSFCFLDIRSPGLGDTAMYLCATSRDLGGGIAFFGQGTRLTVV.

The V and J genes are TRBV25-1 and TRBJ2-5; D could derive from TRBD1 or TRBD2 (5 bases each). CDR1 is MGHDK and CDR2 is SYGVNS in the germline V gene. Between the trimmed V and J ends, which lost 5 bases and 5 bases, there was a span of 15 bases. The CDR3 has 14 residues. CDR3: CASSKGEWGETQYF. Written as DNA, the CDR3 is TGTGCCAGCAGTAAAGGGGAGTGGGGGGAGACCCAGTACTTC.

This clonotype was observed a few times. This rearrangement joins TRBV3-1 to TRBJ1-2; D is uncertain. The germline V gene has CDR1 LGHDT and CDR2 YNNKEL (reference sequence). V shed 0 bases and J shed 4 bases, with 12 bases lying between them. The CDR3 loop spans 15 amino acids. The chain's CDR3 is CASSQEGRQFYGYTF. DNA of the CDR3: TGTGCCAGCAGCCAAGAAGGACGGCAATTCTATGGCTACACCTTC.

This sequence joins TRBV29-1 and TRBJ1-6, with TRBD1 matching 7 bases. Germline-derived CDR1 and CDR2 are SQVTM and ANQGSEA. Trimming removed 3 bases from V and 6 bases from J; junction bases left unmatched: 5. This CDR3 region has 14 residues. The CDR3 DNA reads TGCAGCGTTGACGTGACAGGGCTTAATTCACCCCTCCACTTT. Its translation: CSVDVTGLNSPLHF.

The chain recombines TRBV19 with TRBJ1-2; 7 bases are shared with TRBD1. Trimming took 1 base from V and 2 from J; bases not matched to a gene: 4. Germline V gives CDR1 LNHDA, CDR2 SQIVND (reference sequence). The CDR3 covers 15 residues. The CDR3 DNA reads TGTGCCAGTAGTATAGCCGGACAGGACAACTATGGCTACACCTTC. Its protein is CASSIAGQDNYGYTF. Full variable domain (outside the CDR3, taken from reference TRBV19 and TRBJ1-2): DGGITQSPKYLFRKEGQNVTLSCEQNLNHDAMYWYRQDPGQGLRLIYYSQIVNDFQKGDIAEGYSVSREKKESFPLTVTSAQKNPTAFYLCASSIAGQDNYGYTFGSGTRLTVV.

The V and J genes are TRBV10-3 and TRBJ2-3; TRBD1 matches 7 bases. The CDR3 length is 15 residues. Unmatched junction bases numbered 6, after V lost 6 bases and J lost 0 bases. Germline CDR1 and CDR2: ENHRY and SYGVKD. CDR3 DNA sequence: TGTGCCATCAGGAAAGGGACAGAAAGCACAGATACGCAGTATTTT. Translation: CAIRKGTESTDTQYF.